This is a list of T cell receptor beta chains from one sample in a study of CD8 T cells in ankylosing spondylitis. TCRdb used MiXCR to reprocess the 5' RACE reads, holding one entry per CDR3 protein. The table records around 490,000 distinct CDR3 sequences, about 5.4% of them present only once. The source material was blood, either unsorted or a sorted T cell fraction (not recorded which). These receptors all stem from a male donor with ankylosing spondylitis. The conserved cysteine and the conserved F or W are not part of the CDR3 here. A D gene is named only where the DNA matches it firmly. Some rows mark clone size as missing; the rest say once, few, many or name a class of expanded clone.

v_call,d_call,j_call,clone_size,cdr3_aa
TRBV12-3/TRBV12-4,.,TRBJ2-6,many,ASRGFSGANVLT
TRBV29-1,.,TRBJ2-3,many,SLSLSGTPDTQY
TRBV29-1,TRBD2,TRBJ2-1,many,SVAHGLAVNEQF
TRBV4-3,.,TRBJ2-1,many,ASSQDVSGWAPYNEQF
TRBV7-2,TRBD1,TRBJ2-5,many,ASSSGQGRETQY
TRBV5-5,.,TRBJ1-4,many,ASSLEPVSTNEKLF
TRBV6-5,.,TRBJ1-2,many,ASSYLPTGNYGYT
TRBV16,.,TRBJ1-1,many,ASSQSLNTEAF
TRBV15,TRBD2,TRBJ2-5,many,ATSYTSVQETQY
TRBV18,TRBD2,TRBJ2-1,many,ASSPGTSDNNEQF
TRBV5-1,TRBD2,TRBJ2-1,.,ASSLAYIAGGTYNEQF
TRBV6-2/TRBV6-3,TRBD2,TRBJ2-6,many,ASRFGLAAITGANVLT
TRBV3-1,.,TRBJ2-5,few,ASSQDRATRVTQY
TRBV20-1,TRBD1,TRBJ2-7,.,SANSRQGFMYEQY
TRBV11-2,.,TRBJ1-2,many,ASSLEHRNYGYT
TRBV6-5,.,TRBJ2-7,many,ASSSPGRSPYEQY
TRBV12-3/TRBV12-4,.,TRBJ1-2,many,ASSFSRSNYGYT
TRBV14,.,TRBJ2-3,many,ASSNRAFKDTQY
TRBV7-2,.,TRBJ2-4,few,ASSSNREGNIQY
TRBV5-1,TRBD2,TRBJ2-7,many,ASSSGLAGVEQY
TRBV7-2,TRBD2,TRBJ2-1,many,ASSLAGALYNEQF
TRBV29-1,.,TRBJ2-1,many,SASGTGSYNEQF
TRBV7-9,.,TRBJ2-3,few,ASSLGVGSGVDTQY
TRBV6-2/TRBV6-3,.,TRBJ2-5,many,ASSYSRGQENQETQY